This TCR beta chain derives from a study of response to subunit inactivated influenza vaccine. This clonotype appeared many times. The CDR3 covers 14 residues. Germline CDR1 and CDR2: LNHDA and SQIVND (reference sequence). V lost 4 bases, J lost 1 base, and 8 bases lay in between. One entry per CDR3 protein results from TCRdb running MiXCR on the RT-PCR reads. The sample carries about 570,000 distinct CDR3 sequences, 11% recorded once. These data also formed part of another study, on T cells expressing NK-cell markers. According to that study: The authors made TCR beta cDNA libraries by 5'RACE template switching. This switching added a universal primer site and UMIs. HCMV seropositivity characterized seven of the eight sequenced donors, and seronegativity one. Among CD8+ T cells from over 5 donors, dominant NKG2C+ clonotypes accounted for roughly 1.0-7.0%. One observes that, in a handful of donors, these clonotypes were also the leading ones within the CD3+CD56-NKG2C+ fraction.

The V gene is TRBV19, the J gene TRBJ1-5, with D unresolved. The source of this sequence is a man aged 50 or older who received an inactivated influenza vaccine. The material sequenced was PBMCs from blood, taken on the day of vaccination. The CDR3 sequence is CASSRPVSNQPQHF. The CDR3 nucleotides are TGTGCCAGTAGTAGGCCGGTGAGCAATCAGCCCCAGCATTTT.